This T cell receptor (beta chain) was profiled in a study of blood T cell repertoires in COVID-19. Overall study context: Acute-phase and convalescent COVID-19 samples originated in the United States, Italy and Spain. T cells, B-cell-depleted T cells, or PBMCs provided the cDNA or gDNA that served as material.

As processed by the authors: Using reference gene primer amplification, nucleated cell counts were estimated. Method: immunoSEQ multiplex PCR; TCRdb's copy keeps in-frame clones and lacks some. V, J and clone size were drawn from that table, and D and trimming were deduced from the DNA. Here the sample spans some 490,000 clones, around 85% being singletons. The CDR3 is 17 amino acids. Trimming left V 3 bases short and J 4 bases short, with 19 bases between. Germline assignment: CDR1 MNHEY and CDR2 SMNVEV (reference sequence). Sequencing was done on a sample of peripheral blood. The receptor comes from a human donor in a cohort sampled during active COVID-19. This sequence joins TRBV27 and TRBJ2-1; D ambiguous. In nucleotides, the CDR3 is TGTGCCAGCAGTTTCCTCTCCCCCCCTGGCCGATACAATGAGCAGTTCTTC. This translates into CASSFLSPPGRYNEQFF.